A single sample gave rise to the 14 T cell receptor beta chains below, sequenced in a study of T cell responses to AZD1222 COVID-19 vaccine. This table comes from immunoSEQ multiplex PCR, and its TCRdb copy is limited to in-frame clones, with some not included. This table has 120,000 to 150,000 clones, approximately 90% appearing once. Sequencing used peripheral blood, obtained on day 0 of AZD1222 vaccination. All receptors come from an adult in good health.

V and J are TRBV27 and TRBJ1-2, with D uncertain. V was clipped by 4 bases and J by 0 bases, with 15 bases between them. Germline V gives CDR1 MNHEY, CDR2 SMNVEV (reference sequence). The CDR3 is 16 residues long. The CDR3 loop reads CASSSGRALTNYGYTF. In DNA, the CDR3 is TGTGCCAGCAGTTCCGGGAGGGCCCTTACTAACTATGGCTACACCTTC.

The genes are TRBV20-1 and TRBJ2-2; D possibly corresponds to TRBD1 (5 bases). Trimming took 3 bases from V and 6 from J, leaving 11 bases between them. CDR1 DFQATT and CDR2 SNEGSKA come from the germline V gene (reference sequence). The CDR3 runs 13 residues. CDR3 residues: CSASGQGSGELFF. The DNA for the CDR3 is TGCAGTGCTAGTGGGCAGGGATCCGGGGAGCTGTTTTTT.

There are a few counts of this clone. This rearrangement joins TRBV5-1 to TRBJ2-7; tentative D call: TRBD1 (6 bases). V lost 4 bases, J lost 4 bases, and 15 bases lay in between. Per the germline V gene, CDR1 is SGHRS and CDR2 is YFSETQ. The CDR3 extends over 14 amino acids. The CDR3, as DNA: TGCGCCAGCAGCCCACGGACAGAGACATACGAGCAGTACTTC. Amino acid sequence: CASSPRTETYEQYF. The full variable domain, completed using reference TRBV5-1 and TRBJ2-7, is KAGVTQTPRYLIKTRGQQVTLSCSPISGHRSVSWYQQTPGQGLQFLFEYFSETQRNKGNFPGRFSGRQFSNSRSEMNVSTLELGDSALYLCASSPRTETYEQYFGPGTRLTVT.

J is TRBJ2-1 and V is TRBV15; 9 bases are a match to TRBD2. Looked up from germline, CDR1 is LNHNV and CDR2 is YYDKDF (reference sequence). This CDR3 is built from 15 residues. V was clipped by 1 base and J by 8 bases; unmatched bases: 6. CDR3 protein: CATSRAGQRGDEQFF. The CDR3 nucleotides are TGTGCCACCAGCAGAGCGGGCCAGCGGGGGGATGAGCAGTTCTTC.

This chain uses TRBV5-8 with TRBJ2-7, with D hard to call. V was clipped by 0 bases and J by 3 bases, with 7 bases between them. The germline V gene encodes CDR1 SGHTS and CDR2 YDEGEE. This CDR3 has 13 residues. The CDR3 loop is CASSLGHDYEQYF. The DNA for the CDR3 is TGTGCCAGCAGCTTGGGGCATGACTACGAGCAGTACTTC.

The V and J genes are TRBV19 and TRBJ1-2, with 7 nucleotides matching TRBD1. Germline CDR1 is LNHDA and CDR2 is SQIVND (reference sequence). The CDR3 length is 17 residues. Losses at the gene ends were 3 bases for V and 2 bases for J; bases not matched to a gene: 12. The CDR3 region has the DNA TGTGCCAGTAGTATCGTTTCGACAGGGCGGATAAACTATGGCTACACCTTC. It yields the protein CASSIVSTGRINYGYTF. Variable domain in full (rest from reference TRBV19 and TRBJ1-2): DGGITQSPKYLFRKEGQNVTLSCEQNLNHDAMYWYRQDPGQGLRLIYYSQIVNDFQKGDIAEGYSVSREKKESFPLTVTSAQKNPTAFYLCASSIVSTGRINYGYTFGSGTRLTVV.

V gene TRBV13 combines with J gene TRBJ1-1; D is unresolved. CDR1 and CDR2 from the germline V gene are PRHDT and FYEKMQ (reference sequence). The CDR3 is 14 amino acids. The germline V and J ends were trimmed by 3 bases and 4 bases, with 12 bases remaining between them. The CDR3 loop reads CASSFGRGATEAFF. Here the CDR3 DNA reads TGTGCCAGCAGCTTTGGGAGAGGCGCCACTGAAGCTTTCTTT.

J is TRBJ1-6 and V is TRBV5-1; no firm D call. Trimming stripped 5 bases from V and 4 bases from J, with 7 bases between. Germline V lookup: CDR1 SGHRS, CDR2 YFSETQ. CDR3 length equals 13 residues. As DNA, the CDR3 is TGCGCCAGCAGAGAGAGTTATAATTCACCCCTCCACTTT. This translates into CASRESYNSPLHF.

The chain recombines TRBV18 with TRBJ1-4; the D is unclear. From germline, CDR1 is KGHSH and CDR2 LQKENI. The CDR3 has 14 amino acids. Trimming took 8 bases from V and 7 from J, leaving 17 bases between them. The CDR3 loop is CASRGRTPGEKLFF. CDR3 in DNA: TGTGCCAGCAGAGGACGTACGCCCGGTGAAAAACTGTTTTTT.

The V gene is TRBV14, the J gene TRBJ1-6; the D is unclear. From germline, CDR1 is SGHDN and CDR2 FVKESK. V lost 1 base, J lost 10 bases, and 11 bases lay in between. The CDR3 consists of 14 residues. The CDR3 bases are TGTGCCAGCAGCCAAGCCGGCAGGCGCTCACCCCTCCACTTT. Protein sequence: CASSQAGRRSPLHF.

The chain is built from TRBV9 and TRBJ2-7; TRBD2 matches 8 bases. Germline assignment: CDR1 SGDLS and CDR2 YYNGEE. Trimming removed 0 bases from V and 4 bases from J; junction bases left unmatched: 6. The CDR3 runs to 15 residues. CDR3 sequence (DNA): TGTGCCAGCAGCGTAGCGAGCGGGGGTGGGTACGAGCAGTACTTC. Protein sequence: CASSVASGGGYEQYF.

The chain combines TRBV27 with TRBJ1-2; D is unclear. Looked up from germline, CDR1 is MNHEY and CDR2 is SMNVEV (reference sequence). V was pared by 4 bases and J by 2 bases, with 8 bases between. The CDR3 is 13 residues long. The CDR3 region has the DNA TGTGCCAGCAGTTCCCCCGAGAACTATGGCTACACCTTC. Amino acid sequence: CASSSPENYGYTF.

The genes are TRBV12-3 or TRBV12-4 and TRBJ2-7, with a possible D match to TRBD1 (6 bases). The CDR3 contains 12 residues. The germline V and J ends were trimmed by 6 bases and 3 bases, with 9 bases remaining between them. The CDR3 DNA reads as TGTGCCAGCAGGAAGGACAGCTACGAGCAGTACTTC. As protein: CASRKDSYEQYF.

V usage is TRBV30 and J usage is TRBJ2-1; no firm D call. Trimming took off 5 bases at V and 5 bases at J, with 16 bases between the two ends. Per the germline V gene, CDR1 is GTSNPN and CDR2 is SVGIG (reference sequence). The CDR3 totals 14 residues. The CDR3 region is CAWAPRSIDNEQFF. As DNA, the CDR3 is TGTGCCTGGGCCCCCAGGAGTATCGACAATGAGCAGTTCTTC.